One and the same sample provided the 24 T cell receptor beta chains below, sequenced in a study of blood T cell repertoires in COVID-19 (TCRdb year 2020). The library was produced with the immunoSEQ multiplex PCR assay. TCRdb took over this immuneACCESS table, retaining in-frame rearrangements with V and J assigned. Such tables are incomplete; in checked studies, under half of the missing clones stem from an unresolved V gene, and the remainder is unexplained. This sample holds around 75,000 clones; around 90% were observed only once. The ten largest clones add up to approximately 2.5% of the sample. The specimen sequenced was peripheral blood. These receptors were obtained from a human donor in a cohort sampled during active COVID-19.

This chain links TRBV29-1 with TRBJ2-5; D gene ambiguous. Per the germline V gene, CDR1 is SQVTM and CDR2 is ANQGSEA. V lost 4 bases, J lost 0 bases, and 9 bases lay in between. The CDR3 consists of 13 residues. This CDR3 is CSVGALHQETQYF. The CDR3 DNA reads TGCAGCGTTGGGGCTCTCCACCAAGAGACCCAGTACTTC.

Comments on this clone: Other DNA variants within this sample encode the same CDR3. J is TRBJ2-3 and V is TRBV7-9; 14 bases are a match to TRBD2. The CDR3 loop spans 16 amino acids. Losses at the gene ends were 2 bases for V and 4 bases for J; bases not matched to a gene: 2. The V gene's germline CDR1 is SEHNR and CDR2 FQNEAQ (reference sequence). The CDR3 DNA follows: TGTGCCAGCAGCTTAAGACTAGCGGGGGGGTCAGATACGCAGTATTTT. This sequence encodes CASSLRLAGGSDTQYF. Combining the CDR3 with reference TRBV7-9 and TRBJ2-3 gives the whole variable domain DTGVSQNPRHKITKRGQNVTFRCDPISEHNRLYWYRQTLGQGPEFLTYFQNEAQLEKSRLLSDRFSAERPKGSFSTLEIQRTEQGDSAMYLCASSLRLAGGSDTQYFGPGTRLTVL.

The J gene is TRBJ2-7, the V gene TRBV5-4; TRBD2 agrees at 13 bases. Germline CDR1 is SGHNT and CDR2 is YYREEE (reference sequence). V was clipped by 0 bases and J by 6 bases; unmatched bases: 12. The CDR3 sequence is 18 residues long. The CDR3 region is CASSLASDGTSGIREQYF. Here the CDR3 DNA reads TGTGCCAGCAGCTTGGCTAGCGATGGGACTAGCGGGATACGCGAGCAGTACTTC.

The chain's CDR3 is CASSRDRDFYEQYF. CDR3 DNA sequence: TGCGCCAGCAGCCGAGATAGGGACTTCTACGAGCAGTACTTC. The genes are TRBV4-3 and TRBJ2-7, with D maybe TRBD2 (6 bases). Trimming pared 4 bases from V and 3 bases from J, leaving 13 bases between. The CDR3 has 14 amino acids. Germline CDR1 is LGHNA and CDR2 is YSLEER.

The chain employs TRBV7-9 and TRBJ1-4; 8 positions match TRBD1. Germline values: CDR1 SEHNR, CDR2 FQNEAQ (reference sequence). Trimming at V came to 3 bases and at J to 8 bases, leaving 8 bases not matched to a gene. The CDR3 has 15 residues. The CDR3 is CASSFGQGLGEKLFF. CDR3 DNA: TGTGCCAGCAGCTTTGGACAGGGCCTAGGGGAAAAACTGTTTTTT.

The CDR3 protein is CASSPSLGIGNTEAFF. In nucleotides, the CDR3 is TGTGCCAGCAGCCCTAGCCTAGGGATTGGGAACACTGAAGCTTTCTTT. The chain links TRBV7-6 to TRBJ1-1; D gene unclear. Trimming left V 5 bases short and J 1 base short, with 17 bases between. The CDR3 consists of 16 residues. Per the germline V gene, CDR1 is SGHVS and CDR2 is FNYEAQ.

The genes are TRBV7-2 and TRBJ2-1; possibly TRBD2 for D (6 bases). Germline V gene lookup returns CDR1 SGHTA and CDR2 FQGNSA. There are 16 residues in the CDR3. V lost 2 bases and J lost 4, with 15 bases in between. The CDR3 reads CASSLSGGIPYNEQFF. For the CDR3, the DNA is TGTGCCAGCAGCTTATCTGGCGGGATCCCTTACAATGAGCAGTTCTTC.

CDR3 amino acids: CASSQGAGETQYF. The CDR3 DNA reads TGTGCCAGCTCGCAGGGGGCTGGAGAGACCCAGTACTTC. This chain joins TRBV18 and TRBJ2-5; 8 bases align to TRBD1. The germline V gene has CDR1 KGHSH and CDR2 LQKENI. The CDR3 length is 13 residues. J lost 4 bases, V lost 6 bases, and 4 bases had no gene match.

The V call is TRBV5-6, the J call TRBJ2-1, with TRBD1 identical over 8 bases. Looked up from germline, CDR1 is SGHDT and CDR2 is YYEEEE. This CDR3 has 18 residues. Trimming at V came to 5 bases and at J to 5 bases, leaving 18 bases not matched to a gene. CDR3: CASSSRTGGQGWDNEQFF. CDR3 DNA: TGTGCCAGCAGTTCCCGCACGGGCGGACAGGGATGGGACAATGAGCAGTTCTTC.

J is TRBJ2-5 and V is TRBV13; tentatively, D is TRBD2 (7 bases). The CDR3 length is 15 residues. Germline V gives CDR1 PRHDT, CDR2 FYEKMQ (reference sequence). Deletions cut 2 bases from V and 3 bases from J, with 13 bases between. Here the CDR3 reads CASSLYTGREETQYF. The CDR3 bases are TGTGCCAGCAGCTTATACACAGGGAGGGAAGAGACCCAGTACTTC. The full variable domain, with the rest looked up from reference TRBV13 and TRBJ2-5, is AAGVIQSPRHLIKEKRETATLKCYPIPRHDTVYWYQQGPGQDPQFLISFYEKMQSDKGSIPDRFSAQQFSDYHSELNMSSLELGDSALYFCASSLYTGREETQYFGPGTRLLVL.

The chain has TRBV4-3 and TRBJ2-2; no definite D call. Germline V gene sequence: CDR1 LGHNA, CDR2 YSLEER. The CDR3 consists of 14 residues. V was clipped by 4 bases and J by 2 bases, with 8 bases between them. The CDR3 bases are TGCGCCAGCAGCCGACTGAGTAACACCGGGGAGCTGTTTTTT. It is translated as CASSRLSNTGELFF.

This chain uses TRBV20-1 with TRBJ2-1; 12 bases are shared with TRBD2. The CDR3 spans 14 residues. J lost 7 bases, V lost 3 bases, and 4 bases had no gene match. The germline V gene has CDR1 DFQATT and CDR2 SNEGSKA (reference sequence). The DNA of the CDR3 is TGCAGTGCTAGTAGGCTAGCGGGAGGGAATGAGCAGTTCTTC. It encodes CSASRLAGGNEQFF.

This rearrangement joins TRBV12-3 or TRBV12-4 to TRBJ1-6; D gene unclear. V lost 3 bases to trimming and J lost 7 bases, with 7 bases between them. The CDR3 sequence is 13 residues long. The DNA for the CDR3 is TGTGCCAGCAGTTTTGATGCGAATTCACCCCTCCACTTT. Translated, it gives CASSFDANSPLHF.

The chain carries TRBV7-3 and TRBJ2-7; possible D gene TRBD1, 5 bases. V was cut by 2 bases and J by 6 bases, with 11 bases left in between. Germline V gene data show CDR1 as SGHTA and CDR2 as FQGTGA. The CDR3 runs 13 residues. This CDR3 reads CASSLGARSEQYF. The CDR3 coding sequence is TGTGCCAGCAGCTTAGGGGCGAGGAGCGAGCAGTACTTC.

The DNA of the CDR3 is TGTGCCAGCAGCTCCGAGTATTTT. The encoded protein is CASSSEYF. This rearrangement joins TRBV7-2 to TRBJ2-3, with D unresolved. This CDR3 is 8 amino acids long. In germline, CDR1 is SGHTA, CDR2 FQGNSA. The germline V and J ends were trimmed by 4 bases and 13 bases, with 3 bases remaining between them.

The rearrangement uses TRBV2 and TRBJ2-1, with 11 positions matching TRBD2. The CDR3 covers 15 residues. Germline loops: CDR1 SNHLY, CDR2 FYNNEI. With V trimmed by 3 bases and J by 7 bases, 5 bases remained unmatched. The CDR3 DNA is TGTGCCAGCAGTGACTTTAGCGGGAGGGTAAATGAGCAGTTCTTC. This encodes CASSDFSGRVNEQFF.

The chain has TRBV6-5 and TRBJ1-6; perhaps TRBD1 as D (5 bases). CDR3 length: 15 amino acids. V dropped 4 bases and J dropped 9 bases, with 16 bases sitting between them. Germline assignment: CDR1 MNHEY and CDR2 SVGAGI. The chain's CDR3 is CASSSQGDGVSPLHF. As DNA, the CDR3 is TGTGCCAGCAGTTCCCAGGGTGATGGCGTTTCACCCCTCCACTTT.

The chain uses TRBV25-1 and TRBJ2-7; D gene unclear. The CDR3 totals 14 residues. V lost 1 base and J 8 bases, leaving 15 bases between the germline ends. Germline V gene lookup returns CDR1 MGHDK and CDR2 SYGVNS. The CDR3 nucleotides read TGTGCCAGCAGTGAATTTCGAGGCACCGGCAAGCAGTACTTC. Its translation is CASSEFRGTGKQYF.

The chain uses TRBV6-6 and TRBJ2-7; 13 nucleotides match TRBD2. V lost 6 bases, J lost 2 bases, and 7 bases stayed unmatched. Germline V gene sequence: CDR1 MNHNY, CDR2 SVGAGI (reference sequence). This CDR3 is built from 16 residues. DNA for the CDR3: TGTGCCAGCAGCCAGGGACTAGCGGGATATACCTACGAGCAGTACTTC. Translating it yields CASSQGLAGYTYEQYF.

The V and J genes are TRBV7-6 and TRBJ2-5, with 13 bases lining up with TRBD2. After removal of 1 base from V and 4 bases from J, the junction contained 15 bases not matched to a gene. This CDR3 is built from 20 residues. Germline CDR1 SGHVS, CDR2 FNYEAQ. This chain's CDR3 is CASSLGSDWTSGGFIETQYF. The CDR3, as DNA: TGTGCCAGCAGCTTAGGGTCAGATTGGACTAGCGGGGGCTTCATAGAGACCCAGTACTTC.

This chain links TRBV7-6 with TRBJ2-1; D is perhaps TRBD2 (6 bases). The V gene's germline CDR1 is SGHVS and CDR2 FNYEAQ. V lost 5 bases to trimming and J lost 9 bases, with 20 bases between them. The CDR3 extends over 15 amino acids. CDR3 nucleotides: TGTGCCAGCAGCATTCCGGGAGCTCAGGCCGGTGAGCAGTTCTTC. Translated: CASSIPGAQAGEQFF.

This clone was detected a few times. The chain joins TRBV6-2 or TRBV6-3 to TRBJ1-1; D ambiguous. The V end lost 2 bases, the J end lost 8 bases, and 12 bases lay between the germline ends. CDR3 size: 13 residues. In germline, CDR1 is MNHEY, CDR2 SVGEGT. CDR3 residues: CASSYQAYREAFF. CDR3 DNA sequence: TGTGCCAGCAGTTACCAGGCATACCGGGAAGCTTTCTTT.

This rearrangement joins TRBV19 to TRBJ2-2; possible D gene TRBD2, 6 bases. V shed 4 bases and J shed 3 bases, with 9 bases lying between them. Per germline, CDR1 LNHDA and CDR2 SQIVND (reference sequence). The CDR3 spans 14 residues. DNA of the CDR3: TGTGCCAGTAGTAGCGGGGCCCACACCGGGGAGCTGTTTTTT. This codes for CASSSGAHTGELFF.

V gene TRBV28 combines with J gene TRBJ2-1; 8 bases fit TRBD2. The CDR3 is made up of 16 amino acids. J was trimmed by 3 bases and V by 4 bases; bases with no gene match: 8. The germline V gene has CDR1 MDHEN and CDR2 SYDVKM. CDR3 residues: CASSSHRAGVYNEQFF. The CDR3 DNA reads TGTGCCAGCAGTTCCCACAGAGCGGGGGTCTACAATGAGCAGTTCTTC.